These 15 T cell receptor beta chains originate from one sample sequenced in a study of shared clonotypes between healthy human individuals. The protocol was immunoSEQ multiplex PCR, while the TCRdb copy is restricted to in-frame clones and leaves out a portion. The repertoire has roughly 2 million clones, around 95% of them found once; the top ten carry over 0.1%. Sequenced material: naive CD4+ T cells sorted from blood. The sample's subset: CD45RA+ positively selected. The receptors were gathered from a man aged 18 to 29 in good health.

The J gene is TRBJ2-4, the V gene TRBV2, with D unclear. The CDR3 extends over 14 amino acids. Trimming left V 0 bases short and J 0 bases short, with 3 bases between. Germline V lookup: CDR1 SNHLY, CDR2 FYNNEI. CDR3 nucleotide sequence: TGTGCCAGCAGTGAAGCGGTAGCCAAAAACATTCAGTACTTC. Its protein product is CASSEAVAKNIQYF. Full variable domain (outside the CDR3, taken from reference TRBV2 and TRBJ2-4): EPEVTQTPSHQVTQMGQEVILRCVPISNHLYFYWYRQILGQKVEFLVSFYNNEISEKSEIFDDQFSVERPDGSNFTLKIRSTKLEDSAMYFCASSEAVAKNIQYFGAGTRLSVL.

J is TRBJ2-1 and V is TRBV11-2; 9 bases fit TRBD2. This CDR3 comprises 15 residues. Per the germline V gene, CDR1 is SGHAT and CDR2 is FQNNGV. Losses at the gene ends were 2 bases for V and 7 bases for J; bases not matched to a gene: 6. The CDR3 spells CASSLRGLALNEQFF. CDR3 coding DNA: TGTGCCAGCAGCTTACGAGGACTAGCGCTGAATGAGCAGTTCTTC.

The chain recombines TRBV5-4 with TRBJ2-2, with TRBD2 identical over 7 bases. CDR1 and CDR2 (germline): SGHNT, YYREEE (reference sequence). The CDR3 totals 15 residues. Unmatched junction bases numbered 9, after V lost 4 bases and J lost 6 bases. The CDR3 region is CASSGRAGEAGELFF. The DNA for the CDR3 is TGTGCCAGCAGCGGACGGGCGGGGGAGGCCGGGGAGCTGTTTTTT.

The gene calls are TRBV7-2 and TRBJ2-5, with unresolved D. The CDR3 loop spans 14 amino acids. In germline, CDR1 is SGHTA, CDR2 FQGNSA. Trimming took 5 bases from V and 5 from J, leaving 15 bases between them. The CDR3 region is CASSVYYLGETQYF. The CDR3, as DNA: TGTGCCAGCAGCGTTTACTATTTAGGGGAGACCCAGTACTTC.

The chain carries TRBV19 and TRBJ2-1; no clear D. Trimming removed 1 base from V and 12 bases from J, with 19 bases in between. CDR1 and CDR2 (germline): LNHDA, SQIVND (reference sequence). This CDR3 has 15 amino acids. The chain's CDR3 is CASSIGQVYNERQFF. CDR3 nucleotide sequence: TGTGCCAGTAGTATAGGGCAGGTGTACAATGAGCGGCAGTTCTTC.

V gene TRBV7-2 combines with J gene TRBJ2-7; no clear D gene. The ends were cut back, 4 bases at V and 3 bases at J, with 13 bases in the middle. The CDR3 contains 14 residues. Per germline, CDR1 SGHTA and CDR2 FQGNSA. This chain's CDR3 is CASSSGPAGYEQYF. Written as DNA, the CDR3 is TGTGCCAGCAGCTCCGGGCCCGCAGGCTACGAGCAGTACTTC. Filled out from reference TRBV7-2 and TRBJ2-7, the complete variable domain reads GAGVSQSPSNKVTEKGKDVELRCDPISGHTALYWYRQSLGQGLEFLIYFQGNSAPDKSGLPSDRFSAERTGGSVSTLTIQRTQQEDSAVYLCASSSGPAGYEQYFGPGTRLTVT.

With respect to this clone: Other DNA sequences in this sample translate to the same CDR3. The V call is TRBV5-1, the J call TRBJ2-3, with 8 positions matching TRBD2. The trim removed 2 bases at V and 1 base at J, leaving 3 bases unmatched. Germline loops: CDR1 SGHRS, CDR2 YFSETQ. The CDR3 loop spans 15 amino acids. The CDR3 reads CASSLAGVGTDTQYF. CDR3 coding DNA: TGCGCCAGCAGCTTAGCGGGGGTAGGCACAGATACGCAGTATTTT.

The chain uses TRBV16 and TRBJ2-7; 9 bases are shared with TRBD1. The CDR3 consists of 18 residues. CDR1 KGHSY and CDR2 FQNENV come from the germline V gene. J lost 6 bases, V lost 0 bases, and 15 bases had no gene match. The CDR3 DNA sequence: TGTGCCAGCAGCCAATCCCAGGCGGATAAGGACAGGGGAATCGAGCAGTACTTC. This sequence encodes CASSQSQADKDRGIEQYF.

This chain links TRBV10-3 with TRBJ2-7; 13 bases align to TRBD2. The CDR3 sequence is 15 residues long. Trimming removed 2 bases from V and 7 bases from J; junction bases left unmatched: 5. The germline V gene has CDR1 ENHRY and CDR2 SYGVKD. In DNA, the CDR3 is TGTGCCATCAGTGAGGGACTAGCGGGAGCGGGTGAGCAGTACTTC. Translation: CAISEGLAGAGEQYF.

The sample holds one count of this clone. The genes are TRBV21-1 and TRBJ1-2; the table gives TRBD1 as D, unverified against the DNA. TRBV21-1 corresponds to a pseudogene. The CDR3 is made up of 11 amino acids. The CDR3 nucleotides are TGTGCCAGCAACAGGGGCTATGGCTACACCTTC. This sequence encodes CASNRGYGYTF.

This chain connects TRBV9 to TRBJ2-2, with 10 positions matching TRBD1. Germline V CDR1 and CDR2: SGDLS, YYNGEE. This CDR3 has 17 residues. Trimming took 3 bases from V and 1 from J; bases not matched to a gene: 6. CDR3: CASSGGQGIVNTGELFF. DNA for the CDR3: TGTGCCAGCAGCGGGGGACAGGGGATCGTGAACACCGGGGAGCTGTTTTTT.

The chain couples TRBV23-1 to TRBJ2-7; 8 bases are shared with TRBD1. TRBV23-1 is annotated as an ORF whose role is uncertain. The CDR3 totals 15 residues. The V gene end was trimmed by 7 bases and the J gene end by 4 bases; junction bases not matched to a gene: 12. The CDR3: CASIAVDRVRYEQYF. CDR3 nucleotide sequence: TGCGCCAGCATTGCTGTGGACAGGGTGCGATACGAGCAGTACTTC.

The V gene is TRBV2, the J gene TRBJ2-1; 8 positions agree with TRBD2. The ends lost 6 bases at V and 3 bases at J; junction bases unmatched: 7. In germline, CDR1 is SNHLY, CDR2 FYNNEI. The CDR3 spans 15 residues. CDR3 bases: TGTGCCAGCAGCCTCACTAGCGGAAGCTACAATGAGCAGTTCTTC. Protein sequence: CASSLTSGSYNEQFF.

The V gene is TRBV2, the J gene TRBJ2-2; 7 nucleotides match TRBD1. Per the germline V gene, CDR1 is SNHLY and CDR2 is FYNNEI. This CDR3 region has 15 residues. Trimming took 2 bases from V and 5 from J; bases not matched to a gene: 5. The CDR3 DNA is TGTGCCAGCAGTGAACAGACAGGGAATACCGGGGAGCTGTTTTTT. It specifies CASSEQTGNTGELFF.

The J gene is TRBJ2-1, the V gene TRBV30; TRBD1 matches 9 bases. After removal of 0 bases from V and 3 bases from J, the junction contained 3 bases not matched to a gene. Germline assignment: CDR1 GTSNPN and CDR2 SVGIG (reference sequence). The CDR3 loop spans 15 amino acids. CDR3 nucleotides: TGTGCCTGGAGTGTACCGGACAGGGGCTACAATGAGCAGTTCTTC. Translated, it gives CAWSVPDRGYNEQFF.